The sequence of this TCR beta chain was determined in a study of PD-L1 blockade in urothelial cancer (dated by TCRdb to about 2017). With respect to the entire study: Therapy was started in the mid-2010s for all patients, and atezolizumab 1,200 mg was administered intravenously every 3 weeks. Whole exome sequencing and RNA sequencing of pretreatment tumors were performed alongside TCR sequencing in the same patients. Blood samples were analyzed at 3 weeks after treatment start (second dose) and at 6 weeks after treatment start. Patients had an ECOG performance status of 0 or 1 and had received between 0 and 3 prior chemotherapy regimens. Somatic, immune and clinical correlates of response to PD-L1 blockade with atezolizumab in urothelial cancer were the focus of an exploratory multi-omic analysis. Blood samples gave median yields of around 150,000 T cells and over 80,000 unique TCRs, along with a median clonality of around 0.08. Twenty-five of 29 patients were males with bladder-origin urothelial cancer, and about 65% of the roughly 30 reported a prior smoking history. Pretreatment tumor samples, along with matched peripheral blood serially collected before and after atezolizumab treatment, were subjected to TCR sequencing. Pretreatment blood TCR-seq was available for around 29 patients, at least one posttreatment blood collection was obtained for some 25 patients, and tumor TCR-seq was available for some 25 patients. Durable clinical benefit was achieved by nine patients but not by the remaining 20. Durable clinical benefit was defined as progression-free survival longer than 6 months, and TCR features were also tested against progression-free and overall survival.

From the cysteine through the phenylalanine, the CDR3 covers 14 amino acids. The CDR3 DNA has 42 bases and is translated from base 1. V trim: 8 bases; J trim: 7 bases; unmatched bases: 7. The germline V gene supplies CDR1 SNHLY and CDR2 FYNNEI. Regarding this clone: The antigen it binds to is not known. Base-call qualities are not available, and no considerably larger clone is one nucleotide away.

Each PCR received spiked-in synthetic TCR analog templates so that absolute template abundance could be estimated from read counts. The immunoSEQ assay was used to amplify TCRbeta CDR3 regions from genomic DNA with bias-controlled V and J gene primers. Sequencing of rearranged TCRbeta segments was done at approximately 20X coverage. The paper's processing steps were these. Clustering was used to correct sequencing errors, and CDR3s were annotated against IMGT to assign V, D and J genes. Only productive TCRbeta rearrangements were used in downstream analyses, excluding out-of-frame or stop-codon sequences. Clonality was calculated as one minus the Shannon entropy normalized by the log of the number of unique productive sequences. Fisher's exact test with Benjamini-Hochberg correction, at a threshold of adjusted p below 0.01, was used to find clones that differed between time points or between blood and tumor. What TCRdb holds here is the immuneACCESS table cut down to in-frame rearrangements. Part of the clones is not present; checked against another copy, under half of the missing clones reflect an unresolved V gene, and the others are unexplained. The V and J calls and clone size are taken from that table; D and trimming were inferred from the DNA. In this sample the table shows 45,000 to 50,000 clones, approximately 81% of which occur a single time. In total, the top ten clones hold 8.8% of the sample.

Study-level results and caveats: Because the sample size was small (n of about 30) and many exploratory analyses were performed, the results are intended to be hypothesis-generating. At 3 weeks after the start of treatment, tumor-associated TCR clones in peripheral blood had expanded more in patients with durable benefit (n ≈ 24, p = 0.022). A pretreatment peripheral blood TCR clonality below the median was linked to improved progression-free and overall survival.

The time point label for this specimen denotes: peripheral blood 6 weeks after treatment start. A total of 25 to 30 patients with locally advanced or metastatic urothelial carcinoma, treated at Memorial Sloan Kettering on a trial protocol, made up the cohort. Peripheral blood mononuclear cells were collected pretreatment and during treatment, at between 1 and 8 total time points per patient. The Qiagen DNeasy Blood extraction kit was used to purify genomic DNA from total PBMCs and tumor samples. PBMCs were collected pretreatment and during treatment and were isolated and stored as previously described.

The sequencing used PBMCs, collected around atezolizumab (anti-PD-L1) treatment. This TCR was sampled from a man between 70 and 80 years old with urothelial cancer. Recombination joined TRBV2 with TRBJ2-2, with 10 junctional bases fitting TRBD2. The CDR3 here reads CASSSGSRGGELFF. The DNA is as follows: TGTGCCAGCTCTAGCGGGAGTAGAGGCGGGGAGCTGTTTTTT.